A single sample is the source of the 27 T cell receptor beta chains below, sequenced in a study of spatial heterogeneity in lung cancer. MiXCR was run by TCRdb on the 5' RACE reads, yielding one entry per CDR3 protein. The sample records around 66,000 distinct CDR3 sequences, nearly 6.5% being singletons. As for time point: sample taken at primary tumor resection. Sequencing was performed on PBMCs, taken at surgery. The receptors stem from a female donor with early-stage non-small cell lung cancer.

In its sample, this clonotype was seen a few times. This sequence joins TRBV28 and TRBJ1-5, with 8 bases aligning to TRBD1. The CDR3 sequence is 14 residues long. Looked up from germline, CDR1 is MDHEN and CDR2 is SYDVKM. With 6 bases clipped from V and 7 bases from J, the junction kept 8 bases outside the gene matches. The CDR3 sequence is CASRDREGVQPQHF. As DNA, the CDR3 is TGTGCCAGCAGGGACAGGGAGGGGGTGCAGCCCCAGCATTTT.

This clonotype was recorded many times. The chain uses TRBV7-2 and TRBJ2-1; TRBD1 agrees at 11 bases. After removal of 1 base from V and 5 bases from J, the junction contained 4 bases not matched to a gene. The CDR3 consists of 16 residues. The germline CDR1 and CDR2 sequences are SGHTA and FQGNSA. The CDR3 loop reads CASSLEGTGGHNEQFF. The CDR3 nucleotides are TGTGCCAGCAGCTTAGAGGGGACAGGGGGACACAATGAGCAGTTCTTC.

At least ten counts were recorded for this clonotype. The CDR3 spells CSARPNPRGPGYTQYF. In DNA form, the CDR3 reads TGCAGTGCTAGACCCAACCCCCGGGGGCCCGGCTATACGCAGTATTTT. V and J are TRBV20-1 and TRBJ2-3; D is possibly TRBD1 or TRBD2 (6 bases each). Trimming removed 2 bases at V and 7 bases at J, with 22 bases between. Germline CDR1 is DFQATT and CDR2 is SNEGSKA (reference sequence). This CDR3 contains 16 residues.

This clonotype was seen repeatedly, ten times or more. The chain employs TRBV3-1 and TRBJ2-5; D possibly matches TRBD1 or TRBD2 (5 bases each). Deletions cut 4 bases from V and 1 base from J, with 13 bases between. The CDR3 is 15 amino acids. Germline lookup yields CDR1 LGHDT and CDR2 YNNKEL (reference sequence). CDR3 loop: CASSPGTLVQETQYF. The CDR3 coding sequence is TGTGCCAGCAGCCCTGGGACCCTTGTCCAAGAGACCCAGTACTTC.

The genes are TRBV5-1 and TRBJ2-3; the D call may be TRBD1 or TRBD2 (5 bases each). The CDR3 loop spans 14 amino acids. The V and J ends lost 2 bases and 5 bases respectively, with 12 bases between them. CDR1 SGHRS and CDR2 YFSETQ come from the germline V gene. The CDR3 loop reads CASSFWDGEDTQYF. The CDR3 DNA is TGCGCCAGCAGCTTCTGGGACGGAGAAGATACGCAGTATTTT.

Ten or more counts support this clonotype. The chain is built from TRBV20-1 and TRBJ2-5; D might be TRBD1 or TRBD2, each matching 5 bases. Germline V gene data show CDR1 as DFQATT and CDR2 as SNEGSKA (reference sequence). Between the trimmed V and J ends, which lost 1 base and 5 bases, there was a span of 17 bases. The CDR3 is 15 amino acids. This chain's CDR3 is CSARVLGRPLETQYF. CDR3 nucleotides: TGCAGTGCTAGAGTGTTGGGACGGCCCCTCGAGACCCAGTACTTC.

This clonotype turned up a few times. This rearrangement joins TRBV20-1 to TRBJ2-7, with D possibly TRBD1 on 6 matching bases. The CDR3 is 13 residues long. Germline assignment: CDR1 DFQATT and CDR2 SNEGSKA (reference sequence). V lost 5 bases to trimming and J lost 0 bases, with 11 bases between them. The CDR3 region has the DNA TGCAGTGCTTTCGGACAGCGCTCCTACGAGCAGTACTTC. Its translation: CSAFGQRSYEQYF.

This clonotype was seen a few times. The chain couples TRBV6-6 to TRBJ1-2, with a tentative D call TRBD1 (5 bases). CDR1 is MNHNY and CDR2 is SVGAGI in the germline V gene (reference sequence). Trimming shortened V by 7 bases and J by 4 bases, and 10 bases separated the two germline ends. This CDR3 is 12 amino acids long. The DNA of the CDR3 is TGTGCCAGCAACAGGTCGATCTATGGCTACACCTTC. Its protein product is CASNRSIYGYTF.

The table lists this clonotype with a few counts. The chain couples TRBV5-1 to TRBJ1-1; D not certain. The ends were cut back, 3 bases at V and 4 bases at J, with 13 bases in the middle. This CDR3 is 14 amino acids long. The germline gives CDR1 SGHRS, CDR2 YFSETQ. Here the CDR3 DNA reads TGCGCCAGCAGCTCCACGTACAAAGGCACTGAAGCTTTCTTT. It encodes CASSSTYKGTEAFF.

This clonotype was seen repeatedly, ten times or more. The chain couples TRBV9 to TRBJ2-7; D is uncertain. CDR1 and CDR2 (germline): SGDLS, YYNGEE. Trimming left V 0 bases short and J 0 bases short, with 4 bases between. The CDR3 has 13 amino acids. This CDR3 reads CASSVGSSYEQYF. Here the CDR3 DNA reads TGTGCCAGCAGCGTAGGTAGCTCCTACGAGCAGTACTTC.

CDR3 nucleotide sequence: TGCAGTGCTAGAGACCTAGGACATGTGGGAGAGACCCAGTACTTC. The encoded protein is CSARDLGHVGETQYF. J is TRBJ2-5 and V is TRBV20-1; D may be TRBD1 (5 bases). From germline, CDR1 is DFQATT and CDR2 SNEGSKA (reference sequence). The CDR3 has 15 residues. Trimming removed 0 bases from V and 4 bases from J, with 15 bases in between.

This clonotype showed up many times. The chain combines TRBV6-6 with TRBJ2-2; 10 nucleotides agree with TRBD1. CDR3 size: 15 residues. Germline V gives CDR1 MNHNY, CDR2 SVGAGI (reference sequence). The trim removed 2 bases at V and 3 bases at J, leaving 0 bases unmatched. Here the CDR3 DNA reads TGTGCCAGCAGTTACGGGACAGGGGACACCGGGGAGCTGTTTTTT. It encodes CASSYGTGDTGELFF.

This clonotype has ten or more counts. The chain combines TRBV20-1 with TRBJ1-6; 9 nucleotides agree with TRBD1. Germline CDR1 and CDR2: DFQATT and SNEGSKA (reference sequence). CDR3 size: 15 residues. Trimming took 3 bases from V and 9 from J; bases not matched to a gene: 9. CDR3 nucleotide sequence: TGCAGTGCTAGCCCCCCCGGGACAGGGTTTTCACCCCTCCACTTT. It codes for CSASPPGTGFSPLHF.

J is TRBJ2-5 and V is TRBV5-4; 10 positions agree with TRBD1. After removal of 6 bases from V and 5 bases from J, the junction contained 7 bases not matched to a gene. The CDR3 runs 14 residues. Germline V gene data show CDR1 as SGHNT and CDR2 as YYREEE (reference sequence). The CDR3, as DNA: TGTGCCAGCACTTTGGGGGGACAGGGGGAGACCCAGTACTTC. This sequence encodes CASTLGGQGETQYF.

In its sample, this clonotype was seen many times. The rearrangement links TRBV3-1 to TRBJ2-1, with a tentative D call TRBD1 (5 bases). Germline V gene sequence: CDR1 LGHDT, CDR2 YNNKEL (reference sequence). The CDR3 runs to 12 residues. The V end was cut by 1 base, the J end by 12 bases, with 10 bases between. The CDR3 sequence is CASSQADTGQFF. CDR3 in DNA: TGTGCCAGCAGCCAAGCGGATACAGGGCAGTTCTTC.

This clonotype was detected many times. V is TRBV20-1 and J is TRBJ2-5; 10 positions match TRBD2. Germline V gene sequence: CDR1 DFQATT, CDR2 SNEGSKA (reference sequence). The CDR3 contains 16 residues. After removal of 3 bases from V and 5 bases from J, the junction contained 12 bases not matched to a gene. The CDR3 sequence is CSARRLAGGTGETQYF. The CDR3 nucleotides are TGCAGTGCTAGGAGACTAGCGGGCGGCACCGGCGAGACCCAGTACTTC.

This clonotype was observed a few times. The chain employs TRBV19 and TRBJ2-1, with D possibly being TRBD2 (6 bases). V gave up 5 bases and J gave up 5 bases, with 13 bases separating them. Germline CDR1 reads LNHDA; CDR2 reads SQIVND (reference sequence). The CDR3 has 14 residues. CDR3 residues: CASSGWRLDNEQFF. The CDR3 region has the DNA TGTGCCAGTAGTGGGTGGCGACTAGACAATGAGCAGTTCTTC.

This clonotype came up many times. V and J are TRBV7-2 and TRBJ1-6; a possible D gene is TRBD1 (5 bases). The ends were cut back, 0 bases at V and 8 bases at J, with 11 bases in the middle. The CDR3 has 15 residues. The germline CDR1 and CDR2 sequences are SGHTA and FQGNSA. In DNA, the CDR3 is TGTGCCAGCAGCTTAGCCAGGGTGGAGGATTCACCCCTCCACTTT. Its translation: CASSLARVEDSPLHF.

The sample holds many counts of this clonotype. The rearrangement joins TRBV7-9 to TRBJ1-1; D gene uncertain. V lost 2 bases and J lost 2, with 6 bases in between. In germline, CDR1 is SEHNR, CDR2 FQNEAQ (reference sequence). The CDR3 length is 13 residues. CDR3 amino acids: CASSLNDNTEAFF. The CDR3, as DNA: TGTGCCAGCAGCTTAAATGATAACACTGAAGCTTTCTTT.

The sample holds many counts of this clonotype. The chain uses TRBV28 and TRBJ2-7, with TRBD2 matching over 14 bases. Germline V gives CDR1 MDHEN, CDR2 SYDVKM. CDR3 length: 21 amino acids. After removal of 5 bases from V and 0 bases from J, the junction contained 18 bases not matched to a gene. This chain's CDR3 is CASSPSGRTGTSGRGSYEQYF. The CDR3, as DNA: TGTGCCAGCAGTCCCTCCGGACGGACCGGGACTAGCGGGAGAGGCTCCTACGAGCAGTACTTC.

This clonotype was picked up many times. The V call is TRBV27, the J call TRBJ2-2, with a weak D call TRBD1 (6 bases). Germline V gene lookup returns CDR1 MNHEY and CDR2 SMNVEV (reference sequence). Trimming took off 4 bases at V and 1 base at J, with 10 bases between the two ends. The CDR3 runs to 15 residues. The CDR3 protein is CASSSGQRNTGELFF. DNA for the CDR3: TGTGCCAGCAGTTCGGGACAACGGAACACCGGGGAGCTGTTTTTT.

This chain uses TRBV20-1 with TRBJ2-1; 13 bases agree with TRBD2. With V trimmed by 6 bases and J by 6 bases, 5 bases remained unmatched. The CDR3 loop spans 14 amino acids. From germline, CDR1 is DFQATT and CDR2 SNEGSKA (reference sequence). CDR3 region: CSALGLAGSNEQFF. CDR3 nucleotide sequence: TGCAGTGCCCTGGGACTAGCGGGATCCAATGAGCAGTTCTTC.

This clonotype was seen ten or more times. The J gene is TRBJ2-3, the V gene TRBV7-8; D might be TRBD2 (7 bases). The CDR3 is 15 residues long. Germline CDR1 and CDR2: SGHVS and FQNEAQ. V dropped 6 bases and J dropped 3 bases, with 16 bases sitting between them. The CDR3 bases are TGTGCCAGCAGGACACGGGGGGCCGGGACAGATACGCAGTATTTT. Translating gives CASRTRGAGTDTQYF.

This clonotype was seen repeatedly, ten times or more. This sequence joins TRBV6-5 and TRBJ1-2; 9 bases fit TRBD1. With 5 bases clipped from V and 5 bases from J, the junction kept 6 bases outside the gene matches. The CDR3 consists of 14 residues. The V gene's germline CDR1 is MNHEY and CDR2 SVGAGI. The CDR3 bases are TGTGCCAGCAGTCAACAGGGGGCATCGTATGGCTACACCTTC. Translation: CASSQQGASYGYTF.

This sequence joins TRBV7-2 and TRBJ1-5; 9 nucleotides agree with TRBD1. J was trimmed by 7 bases and V by 1 base; bases with no gene match: 5. Germline V gene sequence: CDR1 SGHTA, CDR2 FQGNSA. This CDR3 has 15 residues. The CDR3 protein is CASSLVGTGHQPQHF. The CDR3 coding sequence is TGTGCCAGCAGCTTAGTCGGGACAGGGCACCAGCCCCAGCATTTT.

In this sample, this clonotype turned up many times. J is TRBJ2-2 and V is TRBV6-5; D gene ambiguous. The V end lost 3 bases, the J end lost 1 base, and 6 bases lay between the germline ends. This CDR3 is 14 amino acids long. Germline V gene sequence: CDR1 MNHEY, CDR2 SVGAGI. CDR3 in amino acids: CASSYSGNTGELFF. The CDR3, as DNA: TGTGCCAGCAGTTATTCTGGGAACACCGGGGAGCTGTTTTTT.

The sample holds many counts of this clonotype. J is TRBJ1-1 and V is TRBV15, with D tentatively TRBD1 (6 bases). V was cut by 4 bases and J by 5 bases, with 17 bases left in between. The CDR3 loop spans 15 amino acids. CDR1 LNHNV and CDR2 YYDKDF come from the germline V gene (reference sequence). The CDR3 bases are TGTGCCACCAGCACCCATGGAGCAGGGGAAACTGAAGCTTTCTTT. Amino acid sequence: CATSTHGAGETEAFF.